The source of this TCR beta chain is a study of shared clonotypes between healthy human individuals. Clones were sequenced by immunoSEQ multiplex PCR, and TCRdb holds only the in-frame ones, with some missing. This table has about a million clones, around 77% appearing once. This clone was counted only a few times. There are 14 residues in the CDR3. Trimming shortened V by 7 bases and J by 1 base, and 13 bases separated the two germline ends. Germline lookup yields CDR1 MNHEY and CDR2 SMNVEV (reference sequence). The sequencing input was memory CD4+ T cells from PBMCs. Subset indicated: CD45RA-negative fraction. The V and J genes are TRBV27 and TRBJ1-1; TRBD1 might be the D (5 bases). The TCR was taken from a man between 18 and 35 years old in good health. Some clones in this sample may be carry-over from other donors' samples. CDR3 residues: CASTLDRSNTEAFF. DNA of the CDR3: TGTGCCAGCACCCTTGACAGATCGAACACTGAAGCTTTCTTT.